The 3 T cell receptor beta chains given below trace back to one sample, sequenced in a study of blood T cell repertoires in COVID-19. Produced via immunoSEQ multiplex PCR; TCRdb's table is partial and in-frame only. The sample lists 90,000 to 110,000 clones, 80% to 90% occurring once. The source material was peripheral blood. The receptors were gathered from an elderly woman with active or convalescent COVID-19.

The V call is TRBV6-5, the J call TRBJ1-1; 8 bases are a match to TRBD1. The junction had 7 bases not matched to a gene; V was cut back by 5 bases and J by 5 bases. The V gene's germline CDR1 is MNHEY and CDR2 SVGAGI. This CDR3 contains 14 residues. CDR3 DNA: TGTGCCAGCAGTCTCAGGGGGCTGGGGACTGAAGCTTTCTTT. It yields the protein CASSLRGLGTEAFF.

The chain recombines TRBV10-3 with TRBJ2-7, with a possible D match to TRBD2 (5 bases). V dropped 2 bases and J dropped 4 bases, with 12 bases sitting between them. This CDR3 region has 14 residues. Germline assignment: CDR1 ENHRY and CDR2 SYGVKD. This CDR3 is CAISEGGRGYEQYF. As DNA, the CDR3 is TGTGCCATCAGTGAGGGTGGGAGAGGATACGAGCAGTACTTC.

The rearrangement links TRBV11-3 to TRBJ2-3; 9 bases align to TRBD1. The CDR3 sequence is 15 residues long. V shed 5 bases and J 4 bases; nucleotides not matched to a gene: 7. Germline V gene data show CDR1 as SGHNT and CDR2 as YENEEA. CDR3: CASSPNTGGADTQYF. In DNA form, the CDR3 reads TGTGCCAGCAGCCCAAATACAGGGGGCGCAGATACGCAGTATTTT.